The sequence of this TCR beta chain was determined in a study of early T cells in non-severe SARS-CoV-2 infection. Study-wide background: Sequencing targeted bulk RNA from unsorted whole blood, leaving chains unpaired. Study-level points and caveats: The study's VDJdb matching favored anti-spike CD8 responses and missed private and CD4 specificities.

This clonotype has at least ten counts. Its antigen is currently unknown. Germline V gene data show CDR1 as SGHVS and CDR2 as FQNEAQ. The CDR3 is 15 residues long. Trimming left V 1 base short and J 0 bases short, with 7 bases between. TCRdb re-called the 5' RACE reads with MiXCR, one entry per CDR3 protein. The sample includes 57,000 or so distinct CDR3 sequences, more than 10% of them seen just once. Sequencing was performed on whole blood, taken at baseline. V gene TRBV7-8 combines with J gene TRBJ1-3; D is ambiguous. The TCR originated in an adult who was a healthcare worker with PCR-confirmed SARS-CoV-2 infection or an uninfected control (not recorded which). The donor label of this sample is uncertain. The DNA for the CDR3 is TGTGCCAGCAGCTTAGGGGCAGGCTCTGGAAACACCATATATTTT. Its protein is CASSLGAGSGNTIYF.